This TCR beta chain appears in the sequencing data of a study of blood T cells in healthy people across ages (dated by TCRdb to 2015 to 2017). Looking at the study overall: Template switching captured roughly one uniquely barcoded TCR beta cDNA molecule per two T cells in model experiments. To track age-related changes in TCR beta repertoire diversity, the study relied on deep sequencing normalized with unique cDNA molecular identifiers. The donors were divided into four age groups: young (average around 16 years), middle-aged (under 40), aged (roughly 66) and long-lived (around 80). To avoid experimental bias, donors of different ages were randomly spread across the sequencing lanes. Two additional independent replicas of 1 million unique cDNA reads from the same blood draw were analyzed for two donors (one aged 18 to 30 and one aged 80 or older).

This clonotype was observed a handful of times. What antigen it recognizes has not been identified. No much larger clone exists at a distance of one base, and base qualities are not known. The full study reports these points: As age increased, observed TCR beta diversity per million T cells dropped in a roughly linear way, and a significant reduction was already evident by age about 36. Observed TCR beta diversity correlated strongly with the percentage of naive T cells measured by flow cytometry. Estimates of total diversity from one million sequenced T cells were regarded as lower bounds and underestimates. Compared with the aged group, more naive CD4+ T cells, fewer expanded clones and increased TCR diversity were shown by the long-lived group, suggesting age selection. Because profiling used bulk unsorted PBMCs, naive and antigen-experienced compartments could not be compared conclusively. Donor CMV infection status was unknown, potentially confounding age-related changes in expanded clonotypes.

The donors were roughly 40 Caucasian individuals from Russia, aged roughly 6 to 90 years, who were systemically healthy. Each donor gave ten milliliters of peripheral blood, drawn into EDTA-treated Vacutainer tubes. Ficoll-Paque density-gradient centrifugation was used to isolate PBMCs, with at least 6 million per sample. Total RNA, at least 6 micrograms per sample, was extracted from PBMCs with Trizol reagent. For every donor, an aliquot of PBMCs went through flow cytometry to measure the percentages of naive CD45RAhigh/CD27high T cells. The germline V gene specifies LGHNA as CDR1 and YSLEER as CDR2. Including cysteine and phenylalanine, the CDR3 has 16 amino acids. Only the CDR3 portion is preserved as DNA: 48 bases, with reading frame beginning at the first base. V is pared back by 4 bases and J by 0 bases, with 15 bases lying between the germline termini. The method was 5' RACE. Sequenced using an Illumina HiSeq 2500. A second PCR of about 6 to 11 cycles was performed with a sample-barcoded 5' primer and a J-beta primer mix. A unique molecular identifier was introduced onto each TCR beta cDNA molecule by a template-switch 5' adaptor carrying 12 random nucleotides. Each sample yielded at least 2.5 million CDR3-containing paired-end reads. First-strand cDNA synthesis was performed from all RNA using the Mint cDNA synthesis kit, with priming by a TRBC-specific oligonucleotide. All cDNA was treated with uracil-DNA glycosylase and then went through a first 18-cycle PCR with the universal primers M1SS and BC2_uni_R. In the paper's pipeline: For normalization, 1 million high-quality reads were randomly selected from each sample, with every read carrying a distinct molecular identifier. Reads sharing molecular identifiers were discarded rather than binned into consensus sequences. MiTCR, set to a Q25 quality threshold and the strictest error-elimination algorithm, was used for CDR3 identification, clonotype clustering and error correction. A nonparametric unseen species model using Euler transformation provided a lower-bound estimate of total TCR beta diversity. TCRdb reprocessed the public reads (quality trimming at Q25 with fastp, clone calling with MiXCR) and kept in-frame beta chains. Merged by CDR3 protein, the rows form single entries marked with the most common genes and DNA. The V and J calls, along with clone size, are taken from TCRdb and not from the paper's own processing. The sample profile shows about 1.4 million distinct CDR3 sequences; around 59% of them were found once. 6.7% of the sample is held by the ten biggest clonotypes.

The V gene is TRBV4-3 and the J gene is TRBJ2-5; too little of a D gene remains to name it. The sample comprised blood. This sequence was found in a man in his late teens or twenties in good health. The DNA sequence is as follows: TGCGCCAGCAGCCTGAGTCGAAGCCCGAACCAAGAGACCCAGTACTTC. Translated, it gives CASSLSRSPNQETQYF.